The rows below give T cell receptor beta chains drawn from one sample of a study of a mutant IDH1 vaccine in newly diagnosed glioma. For these TCRs, the target antigens are not known. This table comes from immunoSEQ multiplex PCR, and its TCRdb copy is limited to in-frame clones, with some not included. Of some 42,000 clones listed, roughly four fifths are singletons. The material was PBMCs, obtained from a glioma patient whose treatment included an IDH1 peptide vaccine. These receptors all come from a woman between 50 and 59 years old with glioma. The CDR3 runs from the conserved cysteine through the conserved F or W. Fields, in order: V gene, clone size, D gene, J gene, CDR3 DNA, CDR3 protein. The D gene is left open where the match is weak. Size values are once, few and many counts, or a class for expanded clones, and some rows have none.

>TRBV7-9|NA|NA|TRBJ1-2
TGTGCCAGCAGCCCTAAGAGGGGGGACTACGGCTACACCTTC
CASSPKRGDYGYTF
>TRBV5-1|NA|TRBD2|TRBJ2-7
TGCGCCAGCAGCTTCCGGGGGGTAGGCGGTTACTCCTACGAGCAGTACTTC
CASSFRGVGGYSYEQYF
>TRBV6-1|NA|NA|TRBJ2-7
TGTGCCAGCAGTGAAGCAGACGGGGGTAGAAAGTACCGCGAGCAGTACTTC
CASSEADGGRKYREQYF
>TRBV7-2|NA|NA|TRBJ1-5
TGTGCCAGCAGCCCAGGGGCAGGGTCTGGCCAGCCCCAGCATTTT
CASSPGAGSGQPQHF
>TRBV6-1|NA|NA|TRBJ1-5
TGTGCCAGCAGTGAATGGATAAGCCATCAGCCCCAGCATTTT
CASSEWISHQPQHF
>TRBV14|few|TRBD1|TRBJ1-4
TGTGCCAGCAGCGATCGAACCGGGACAGGGAATGAAAAACTGTTTTTT
CASSDRTGTGNEKLFF
>TRBV18|NA|NA|TRBJ2-3
TGTGCCAGCTCACCACCGGCAGGGCATGGCACAGATACGCAGTATTTT
CASSPPAGHGTDTQYF
>TRBV5-1|NA|TRBD2|TRBJ2-5
TGCGCCAGCAGCTTGGCCGGTCTTGAGTGGGTAGCGGGGGAAGAGACCCAGTACTTC
CASSLAGLEWVAGEETQYF
>TRBV7-2|NA|NA|TRBJ1-2
TGTGCCAGCAGCTTAGGGATAATCACCCGGGGCTATGGCTACACCTTC
CASSLGIITRGYGYTF
>TRBV28|NA|NA|TRBJ1-1
TGTGCCAGCAGTTCCGAGGCGAAAGCTTTCTTT
CASSSEAKAFF
>TRBV7-8|NA|NA|TRBJ1-2
TGTGCCAGCAGCTTACGAGGGAAGACTGGCTACACCTTC
CASSLRGKTGYTF
>TRBV5-6|NA|TRBD1|TRBJ1-6
TGTGCCAGCAGCTTGGTTCAGGGGGCTACAAATTCACCCCTCCACTTT
CASSLVQGATNSPLHF
>TRBV6-6|NA|TRBD1|TRBJ2-7
TGTGCCAGCAGGCGGACAGGGAACTCCTACGAGCAGTACTTC
CASRRTGNSYEQYF
>TRBV25-1|NA|TRBD2|TRBJ2-5
TGTGCCAGCAGTGCGTCGGAGCGGGGGGAGACCCAGTACTTC
CASSASERGETQYF
>TRBV5-6|once|NA|TRBJ2-7
TGTGCCAGCAGCTTGGAAAGGGTCCACGAGCAGTACTTC
CASSLERVHEQYF
>TRBV7-2|NA|NA|TRBJ2-7
TGTGCCAGCAGCTTAGAGCTGGCCTACGAGCAGTACTTC
CASSLELAYEQYF
>TRBV9|NA|NA|TRBJ1-1
TGTGCCAGCAGCTCTGCAGGTAACATGAACACTGAAGCTTTCTTT
CASSSAGNMNTEAFF
>TRBV6-4|NA|NA|TRBJ2-1
TGTGCCAGCAGTGACGGAGAGGAAGGGGACAATGAGCAGTTCTTC
CASSDGEEGDNEQFF
>TRBV30|NA|NA|TRBJ1-5
TGTGCCTGGAGTGTACGTCAGATTAGCAATCAGCCCCAGCATTTT
CAWSVRQISNQPQHF
>TRBV25-1|NA|NA|TRBJ1-5
TGTGCCAGCAGTCAGACAGGTAGCAATCAGCCCCAGCATTTT
CASSQTGSNQPQHF
>TRBV29-1|once|NA|TRBJ2-3
TGCAGCGCCCGAGAGGGTACGCAGTATTTT
CSAREGTQYF
>TRBV7-6|NA|TRBD1|TRBJ1-5
TGTGCCAGCAGCCTCAGGACAGGGGGCGGGAGCAATCAGCCCCAGCATTTT
CASSLRTGGGSNQPQHF
>TRBV11-2|NA|NA|TRBJ1-1
TGTGCCAGCAGCTTAGATCTTCCTGCAGAAGCTTTCTTT
CASSLDLPAEAFF
>TRBV5-8|NA|NA|TRBJ2-5
TGTGCCAGCAGCCGGGGGGCCCAAGAGACCCAGTACTTC
CASSRGAQETQYF
>TRBV29-1|NA|NA|TRBJ1-1
TGCAGCGTTGAGAGGGCCGGAACTGAAGCTTTCTTT
CSVERAGTEAFF
>TRBV6-5|few|NA|TRBJ1-2
TGTGCCAGCAGCCGACTCGGTTATGGCTACACCTTC
CASSRLGYGYTF
>TRBV30|NA|TRBD1|TRBJ1-5
TGTGCCTGGAGTGTAGGGACAGGGTTAAATCAGCCCCAGCATTTT
CAWSVGTGLNQPQHF
>TRBV7-8|NA|NA|TRBJ1-1
TGTGCCAGCAGCTTAGCTTCAGGGAACACTGAAGCTTTCTTT
CASSLASGNTEAFF
>TRBV14|NA|TRBD1|TRBJ1-1
TGTGCCAGCAGCCAGATGACAGGGACGTGGACTGAAGCTTTCTTT
CASSQMTGTWTEAFF
>TRBV5-1|NA|NA|TRBJ1-2
TGCGCCAGCAGCTTGAGTTTCGGGGGAAATGGCTACACCTTC
CASSLSFGGNGYTF
>TRBV6-6|NA|TRBD1|TRBJ1-2
TGTGCCAGCAGTTACTCTGGGACAGGGGGGGATGGCTACACCTTC
CASSYSGTGGDGYTF
>TRBV11-3|NA|NA|TRBJ2-1
TGTGCCAGCAGCTTTGGAGGCGTCTCCTACAATGAGCAGTTCTTC
CASSFGGVSYNEQFF
>TRBV7-9|NA|TRBD1|TRBJ2-1
TGTGCCAGCAGCCCAGGACAGGGGCCCGCCAATGAGCAGTTCTTC
CASSPGQGPANEQFF
>TRBV5-6|NA|TRBD2|TRBJ2-5
TGTGCCAGCAGCTTGGCGCCTAGCGGGGGGGGGACCCAGTACTTC
CASSLAPSGGGTQYF
>TRBV18|NA|TRBD1|TRBJ1-1
TGTGCCAGCTCGCCCGGACAGGGGGGAGGGGGCACTGAAGCTTTCTTT
CASSPGQGGGGTEAFF
>TRBV6-5|NA|TRBD1|TRBJ1-2
TGTGCCAGCAGCTTTGGGACAGGGGGATATGGCTACACCTTC
CASSFGTGGYGYTF
>TRBV19|NA|NA|TRBJ2-5
TGTGCCAGTAGTTTGCGATACTTCGAGACCCAGTACTTC
CASSLRYFETQYF
>TRBV29-1|NA|NA|TRBJ1-1
TGCAGCCATAGGGGAATGAACACTGAAGCTTTCTTT
CSHRGMNTEAFF
>TRBV4-3|NA|NA|TRBJ1-2
TGCGCCAGCAGCCAAGAACCCCGGGGCCTTTGGGGCTACACCTTC
CASSQEPRGLWGYTF
>TRBV7-9|few|NA|TRBJ1-2
TGTGCCAGCAGCTTAGGGGGGGACTATGGCTACACCTTC
CASSLGGDYGYTF
>TRBV7-7|NA|NA|TRBJ2-7
TGTGCCAGCAGCTTAGAAGAGACCGACGAGCAGTACTTC
CASSLEETDEQYF
>TRBV6-1|NA|NA|TRBJ1-4
TGTGCCAGCAAACGTGCGTTCTATGAAAAACTGTTTTTT
CASKRAFYEKLFF
>TRBV12-5|few|NA|TRBJ1-1
TGTGCTAGTGGTTTAGGGGGGGTGGGCACTGAAGCTTTCTTT
CASGLGGVGTEAFF
>TRBV5-1|NA|NA|TRBJ2-2
TGCGCCAGCAGCTCCCGCCCTCAAATGAACACCGGGGAGCTGTTTTTT
CASSSRPQMNTGELFF
>TRBV6-5|NA|TRBD1|TRBJ2-7
TGTGCCAGCAGGGGCAACCGGGACAGACCCTACGAGCAGTACTTC
CASRGNRDRPYEQYF
>TRBV5-1|NA|NA|TRBJ1-6
TGCGCCAGCAGCTTAAGGACAGCCTATAATTCACCCCTCCACTTT
CASSLRTAYNSPLHF
>TRBV11-2|NA|NA|TRBJ2-6
TGTGCCAGCAGCCGACCGACCGTGATGTCTGGGGCCAACGTCCTGACTTTC
CASSRPTVMSGANVLTF
>TRBV29-1|few|NA|TRBJ1-1
TGCAGCGGTTGGGATTCCGACACTGAAGCTTTCTTT
CSGWDSDTEAFF
>TRBV5-4|NA|NA|TRBJ2-7
TGTGCCAGCAGCTTGGCAGGCTCCTACGAGCAGTACTTC
CASSLAGSYEQYF
>TRBV5-1|few|TRBD1|TRBJ1-2
TGCGCCAGCAGCTCGGGAGGGACAGGGCCCATGGCCGCTTATGGCTACACCTTC
CASSSGGTGPMAAYGYTF
>TRBV19|NA|TRBD1|TRBJ1-1
TGTGCCAGTAGTACGCGGGACAGGGGACCTGAAGCTTTCTTT
CASSTRDRGPEAFF
>TRBV27|NA|NA|TRBJ2-2
TGTGCCAGCACCAACACCGGGGAGCTGTTTTTT
CASTNTGELFF
>TRBV11-2|NA|NA|TRBJ1-1
TGTGCCAGCAGCTTGACCTACACTGAAGCTTTCTTT
CASSLTYTEAFF
>TRBV2|NA|NA|TRBJ2-1
TGTGCCAGCAGTGGCGGGGGCGTGTCCTACAATGAGCAGTTCTTC
CASSGGGVSYNEQFF
>TRBV5-1|NA|NA|TRBJ1-1
TGCGCCAGCAGCTTGGTCGTCGGGAACACTGAAGCTTTCTTT
CASSLVVGNTEAFF
>TRBV5-1|once|NA|TRBJ2-6
TGCGCCAGCAGCTTGTTAGCAACCACTGGGGCCAACGTCCTGACTTTC
CASSLLATTGANVLTF
>TRBV5-1|NA|NA|TRBJ1-1
TGCGCCAGCAGCTTGACGAAGGGCGGCACTGAAGCTTTCTTT
CASSLTKGGTEAFF
>TRBV7-3|NA|NA|TRBJ2-7
TGTGCCAGCAGCTCCTACGAGCAGTACTTC
CASSSYEQYF
>TRBV19|NA|NA|TRBJ1-5
TGTGCCAGTAGGGCTCCGGGACCCAATCAGCCCCAGCATTTT
CASRAPGPNQPQHF
>TRBV9|NA|NA|TRBJ2-7
TGTGCCAGCAGCGTAGATGGGGGTACGGAAGAGCAGTACTTC
CASSVDGGTEEQYF